This TCR beta chain originates from a study of CD8 T cells in Susac syndrome. Per germline, CDR1 MNHEY and CDR2 SVGAGI. CDR3 length: 14 amino acids. V shed 5 bases and J shed 0 bases, with 7 bases lying between them. The authors reverse transcribed about 0.5 to 1 ug RNA with random hexamers. The CDR3 of TCR beta was amplified by immunoSEQ multiplex PCR across 54 Vbeta and 13 Jbeta. One entry per CDR3 protein, called by TCRdb with MiXCR from the immunoSEQ multiplex PCR reads. Of 160,000 or so distinct CDR3 sequences listed, over 85% are singletons. Sequencing of TCR beta was carried out in blood CD8+ and CD4+ T cells. Controls comprised healthy donors matched for age and sex.

The chain combines TRBV6-5 with TRBJ1-4; D possibly corresponds to TRBD1 (5 bases). Sequencing was carried out using CD4+ T cells from PBMCs. The origin of this receptor is a human donor in good health. The chain's CDR3 is CASSGAATNEKLFF. The CDR3 bases are TGTGCCAGCAGTGGGGCAGCAACTAATGAAAAACTGTTTTTT.